This entry is about one TCR beta chain. Its cognate antigen is unknown. The data stem from a study of T-cell memory formation after mild COVID-19. About the study: Largely, TCR clusters stayed within a single donor.

Constant-segment primers served in 5'RACE that generated TCR alpha and TCR beta cDNA libraries bearing sample barcodes and UMIs. Using its own MiXCR run on the 5' RACE reads, TCRdb lists one record per CDR3 protein. Seen here are a few hundred thousand distinct CDR3 sequences, approximately 25% observed once, and the top ten hold around 9%. Study-level findings and limits: Memory from before infection featured some responding clones, which suggests cross-reactive memory joined. CD4+ contracting clones lay mainly in CM and EM, CD8+ ones in EMRA.

V dropped 4 bases and J dropped 0 bases, with 15 bases sitting between them. The length of the CDR3 is 16 residues. Per the germline V gene, CDR1 is LGHDT and CDR2 is YNNKEL (reference sequence). Sequenced input: PBMCs or a T cell subset sorted from them (not recorded which). V usage is TRBV3-1 and J usage is TRBJ2-5; the D gene is possibly TRBD2 (6 bases). This clonotype originated in an adult woman who had mild COVID-19 (a few samples of this study predate the infection). Cell type and time point are not known. CDR3 in DNA: TGTGCCAGCAGCCTGCGGGCGGGACGGTACCAAGAGACCCAGTACTTC. Residues: CASSLRAGRYQETQYF.